This entry lists 28 T cell receptor beta chains sequenced from one sample in a study of blood T cell repertoires in COVID-19. This table comes from immunoSEQ multiplex PCR, and its TCRdb copy is limited to in-frame clones, with some not included. The sample includes roughly 160,000 clones, roughly 84% of them seen just once. Specimen: PBMCs or T cells enriched from blood (not recorded which). These receptors all stem from a woman aged 55-70 years who had recovered from COVID-19.

The chain links TRBV5-4 to TRBJ2-1; D ambiguous. The CDR3 sequence is 15 residues long. Germline loops: CDR1 SGHNT, CDR2 YYREEE (reference sequence). V lost 2 bases, J lost 0 bases, and 9 bases lay in between. The CDR3 loop reads CASSLAGSSYNEQFF. The CDR3 coding sequence is TGTGCCAGCAGCTTAGCCGGTAGCTCCTACAATGAGCAGTTCTTC.

Written as DNA, the CDR3 is TGTGCCAGCACCCCGGGGGGGGCCCTCTCCTACGAGCAGTACTTC. Amino acid sequence: CASTPGGALSYEQYF. The J gene is TRBJ2-7, the V gene TRBV28, with 8 bases matching TRBD2. The germline gives CDR1 MDHEN, CDR2 SYDVKM. The CDR3 has 15 residues. J gave up 0 bases and V 7 bases, and 8 bases lay outside the gene matches. The full variable domain, completed using reference TRBV28 and TRBJ2-7, is DVKVTQSSRYLVKRTGEKVFLECVQDMDHENMFWYRQDPGLGLRLIYFSYDVKMKEKGDIPEGYSVSREKKERFSLILESASTNQTSMYLCASTPGGALSYEQYFGPGTRLTVT.

This clone came up a few times. This rearrangement joins TRBV7-9 to TRBJ2-3; D ambiguous. V lost 5 bases to trimming and J lost 4 bases, with 16 bases between them. This CDR3 has 15 amino acids. Per the germline V gene, CDR1 is SEHNR and CDR2 is FQNEAQ (reference sequence). This chain's CDR3 is CASSGSGATSDTQYF. The CDR3 bases are TGTGCCAGCAGCGGCTCAGGCGCGACGTCAGATACGCAGTATTTT.

DNA for the CDR3: TGTGCCAGTACCGAGCAGTCGGGGTTCGGCACAGATACGCAGTATTTT. It codes for CASTEQSGFGTDTQYF. V usage is TRBV19 and J usage is TRBJ2-3; possible D gene TRBD2, 5 bases. Germline V lookup: CDR1 LNHDA, CDR2 SQIVND (reference sequence). V was trimmed by 7 bases and J by 1 base, leaving 18 bases between them. This CDR3 has 16 amino acids.

The rearrangement joins TRBV5-1 to TRBJ1-6, with 7 bases matching TRBD1. With V trimmed by 0 bases and J by 9 bases, 9 bases remained unmatched. This CDR3 region has 16 residues. The germline V gene has CDR1 SGHRS and CDR2 YFSETQ. DNA for the CDR3: TGCGCCAGCAGCTTGGAAACACAGGGGAAAGGTTCACCCCTCCACTTT. Protein sequence: CASSLETQGKGSPLHF.

V usage is TRBV3-1 (or the pseudogene TRBV3-2) and J usage is TRBJ1-1; TRBD1 agrees at 7 bases. V lost 10 bases to trimming and J lost 6 bases; unmatched junction nucleotides: 11. Germline V lookup: CDR1 LGHDT, CDR2 YNNKEL (reference sequence). CDR3 length equals 13 residues. The chain's CDR3 is CATRQGGVPEAFF. The CDR3 nucleotides read TGTGCCACCCGACAGGGAGGTGTCCCTGAAGCTTTCTTT.

The V and J genes are TRBV7-2 and TRBJ2-2; 7 nucleotides agree with TRBD1. V shed 4 bases, J shed 1 base, and the junction held 9 bases outside the gene matches. CDR3 length: 17 residues. Germline CDR1 reads SGHTA; CDR2 reads FQGNSA. The DNA of the CDR3 is TGTGCCAGCAGCTCCCCACCTTGGACAGGGAACACCGGGGAGCTGTTTTTT. Its protein product is CASSSPPWTGNTGELFF.

This chain connects TRBV28 to TRBJ2-5; TRBD2 matches 13 bases. V lost 5 bases, J lost 5 bases, and 11 bases stayed unmatched. Germline lookup yields CDR1 MDHEN and CDR2 SYDVKM. CDR3 length: 17 residues. As DNA, the CDR3 is TGTGCCAGCAGTACAAACCGACTAGCGGGAGGCGGGGAGACCCAGTACTTC. Protein product: CASSTNRLAGGGETQYF.

The chain couples TRBV5-1 to TRBJ2-2, with D hard to call. The CDR3 length is 15 residues. V lost 0 bases and J 7 bases, leaving 13 bases between the germline ends. The germline CDR1 and CDR2 sequences are SGHRS and YFSETQ. In DNA form, the CDR3 reads TGCGCCAGCAGCTTGGACGGTGGGCTCGGCGGGGAGCTGTTTTTT. This gives the protein CASSLDGGLGGELFF.

The rearrangement links TRBV3-1 (or the pseudogene TRBV3-2) to TRBJ2-3; 7 bases map to TRBD2. V gave up 1 base and J gave up 4 bases; unmatched junction bases: 8. In germline, CDR1 is LGHDT, CDR2 YNNKEL (reference sequence). The CDR3 sequence is 16 residues long. The CDR3 DNA follows: TGTGCCAGCAGCCAAGTGGCTAGCGGAGGGGCAGATACGCAGTATTTT. Its protein is CASSQVASGGADTQYF.

This chain uses TRBV29-1 with TRBJ1-5; 10 bases are shared with TRBD1. V lost 4 bases, J lost 5 bases, and 5 bases stayed unmatched. The germline V gene encodes CDR1 SQVTM and CDR2 ANQGSEA. There are 14 residues in the CDR3. Written as DNA, the CDR3 is TGCAGCGTTGTCGGGACAGGGGAGGATCAGCCCCAGCATTTT. Residues: CSVVGTGEDQPQHF.

The table lists this clone with a count of one. This chain uses TRBV6-1 with TRBJ1-4; D is perhaps TRBD1 (5 bases). V was clipped by 1 base and J by 7 bases, with 10 bases between them. The germline CDR1 and CDR2 sequences are MNHNS and SASEGT. The CDR3 has 14 residues. The CDR3 DNA sequence: TGTGCCAGCAGTGAAGTGGGGCAGGGTGAAAAACTGTTTTTT. This translates into CASSEVGQGEKLFF.

This rearrangement joins TRBV12-3 or TRBV12-4 to TRBJ2-1; 8 positions agree with TRBD2. With V trimmed by 8 bases and J by 11 bases, 11 bases remained unmatched. The CDR3 sequence is 13 residues long. The CDR3, as DNA: TGTGCCAGCTGCGGGGGGACCCTGGGGCAGCAGTTCTTC. Translating gives CASCGGTLGQQFF.

This CDR3 reads CAWTLLRTGELFF. The CDR3, as DNA: TGTGCCTGGACCCTACTTCGTACCGGGGAGCTGTTTTTT. This chain uses TRBV30 with TRBJ2-2, with no clear D. This CDR3 contains 13 residues. Trimming shortened V by 4 bases and J by 5 bases, and 11 bases separated the two germline ends. CDR1 and CDR2 from the germline V gene are GTSNPN and SVGIG (reference sequence).

The V call is TRBV5-6, the J call TRBJ1-2, with 9 positions matching TRBD1. Germline lookup yields CDR1 SGHDT and CDR2 YYEEEE. V was pared by 4 bases and J by 4 bases, with 8 bases of the junction left unmatched. The CDR3 is made up of 15 amino acids. The CDR3, as DNA: TGTGCCAGCAGCCACCGGACAGGGGAGAGCTATGGCTACACCTTC. The encoded protein is CASSHRTGESYGYTF.

V and J are TRBV5-4 and TRBJ1-1; 11 positions match TRBD1. This CDR3 comprises 15 residues. The trim removed 3 bases at V and 2 bases at J, leaving 3 bases unmatched. CDR1 is SGHNT and CDR2 is YYREEE in the germline V gene (reference sequence). The CDR3 spells CASSWDRGDNTEAFF. The CDR3 DNA is TGTGCCAGCAGCTGGGACAGGGGGGACAACACTGAAGCTTTCTTT. Together with reference TRBV5-4 and TRBJ1-1, the CDR3 gives the full variable domain: ETGVTQSPTHLIKTRGQQVTLRCSSQSGHNTVSWYQQALGQGPQFIFQYYREEENGRGNFPPRFSGLQFPNYSSELNVNALELDDSALYLCASSWDRGDNTEAFFGQGTRLTVV.

The V call is TRBV6-5, the J call TRBJ2-3; 10 bases agree with TRBD1. V dropped 8 bases and J dropped 6; count of bases not matched to a gene: 11. CDR1 is MNHEY and CDR2 is SVGAGI in the germline V gene. The CDR3 is 15 amino acids. The CDR3 coding sequence is TGTGCCAGCCGACCACAGCCGGACAGGGGGGATACGCAGTATTTT. Amino acid sequence: CASRPQPDRGDTQYF.

The J gene is TRBJ1-1, the V gene TRBV6-5; TRBD1 matches 11 bases. This CDR3 has 15 residues. Germline V gene lookup returns CDR1 MNHEY and CDR2 SVGAGI. V was pared by 4 bases and J by 3 bases, with 4 bases of the junction left unmatched. CDR3 bases: TGTGCCAGCAGTTCCGGACAGGGGGCGGACACTGAAGCTTTCTTT. Its translation is CASSSGQGADTEAFF.

The V and J genes are TRBV5-1 and TRBJ2-3, with 11 bases fitting TRBD2. With 7 bases clipped from V and 1 base from J, the junction kept 5 bases outside the gene matches. The germline V gene encodes CDR1 SGHRS and CDR2 YFSETQ. This CDR3 comprises 15 residues. This CDR3 is CASGLGLAGTDTQYF. CDR3 sequence (DNA): TGCGCCAGCGGTTTGGGACTAGCGGGCACAGATACGCAGTATTTT.

The chain is built from TRBV6-5 and TRBJ1-6; 10 positions agree with TRBD1. Germline CDR1 MNHEY, CDR2 SVGAGI. J was trimmed by 13 bases and V by 8 bases; bases with no gene match: 8. The CDR3 runs 13 residues. The chain's CDR3 is CASGQGELLPLHF. The CDR3 bases are TGTGCCAGCGGACAGGGGGAACTTCTGCCCCTCCACTTT.

The chain has TRBV28 and TRBJ2-7; 8 bases match TRBD2. Germline values: CDR1 MDHEN, CDR2 SYDVKM. Germline trimming cut 4 bases from V and 0 bases from J; bases unmatched to any gene: 5. The CDR3 extends over 15 amino acids. The chain's CDR3 is CASSSSGRLSYEQYF. The CDR3 nucleotides are TGTGCCAGCAGTTCTAGCGGGCGCCTCTCCTACGAGCAGTACTTC.

The genes are TRBV5-4 and TRBJ1-1; TRBD1 agrees at 7 bases. Looked up from germline, CDR1 is SGHNT and CDR2 is YYREEE (reference sequence). The CDR3 has 14 residues. Trimming took 4 bases from V and 4 from J; bases not matched to a gene: 7. The CDR3 bases are TGTGCCAGCAGCCGAACAGGGGACGCCACTGAAGCTTTCTTT. As protein: CASSRTGDATEAFF.

The chain recombines TRBV5-1 with TRBJ1-2; 8 positions agree with TRBD1. The V and J ends lost 1 base and 3 bases, in that order; junction bases with no gene match: 5. Looked up from germline, CDR1 is SGHRS and CDR2 is YFSETQ. The CDR3 spans 15 residues. CDR3 DNA: TGCGCCAGCAGCTTGTCTCAGGGGGCTGACTATGGCTACACCTTC. This translates into CASSLSQGADYGYTF. The variable domain in full, with the rest retrieved from reference TRBV5-1 and TRBJ1-2, is KAGVTQTPRYLIKTRGQQVTLSCSPISGHRSVSWYQQTPGQGLQFLFEYFSETQRNKGNFPGRFSGRQFSNSRSEMNVSTLELGDSALYLCASSLSQGADYGYTFGSGTRLTVV.

The chain couples TRBV15 to TRBJ2-5; TRBD2 matches 15 bases. The germline CDR1 and CDR2 sequences are LNHNV and YYDKDF (reference sequence). Trimming took 8 bases from V and 5 from J; bases not matched to a gene: 3. The CDR3 sequence is 14 residues long. CDR3 DNA: TGTGCCACCGGACTAGCGGGAGGGCGGGAGACCCAGTACTTC. This translates into CATGLAGGRETQYF.

This sequence joins TRBV18 and TRBJ2-2; possibly TRBD2 for D (6 bases). The CDR3 length is 15 residues. CDR1 and CDR2 (germline): KGHSH, LQKENI. Deletions cut 3 bases from V and 5 bases from J, with 13 bases between. The CDR3 region is CASSPLRETTGELFF. The CDR3, as DNA: TGTGCCAGCTCACCTCTCCGGGAGACTACCGGGGAGCTGTTTTTT.

The V and J genes are TRBV30 and TRBJ1-1; possibly TRBD1 for D (6 bases). CDR1 GTSNPN and CDR2 SVGIG come from the germline V gene (reference sequence). V dropped 5 bases and J dropped 1 base, with 14 bases sitting between them. CDR3 length: 14 amino acids. The CDR3 bases are TGTGCCTGGGGACGACAGGCGCCGAACACTGAAGCTTTCTTT. Protein sequence: CAWGRQAPNTEAFF.

The V and J genes are TRBV27 and TRBJ1-2; D is unclear. The CDR3 loop spans 15 amino acids. Trimming removed 4 bases from V and 3 bases from J, with 15 bases in between. Germline V gives CDR1 MNHEY, CDR2 SMNVEV (reference sequence). Here the CDR3 DNA reads TGTGCCAGCAGTTCCCGGGATCTGGGGTACTATGGCTACACCTTC. Amino acids: CASSSRDLGYYGYTF.

This clone was detected only once. The chain uses TRBV10-3 and TRBJ1-2, with 11 bases matching TRBD1. V shed 10 bases, J shed 5 bases, and the junction held 6 bases outside the gene matches. The CDR3 has 13 residues. Per the germline V gene, CDR1 is ENHRY and CDR2 is SYGVKD. CDR3 DNA: TGTGCCACCGGACAGGGGGCTGAGTATGGCTACACCTTC. Amino acids: CATGQGAEYGYTF.